One T cell receptor beta chain is described in this entry. CDR1 and CDR2 from the germline V gene are LNHDA and SQIVND (reference sequence). The CDR3 totals 13 residues. V lost 2 bases, J lost 9 bases, and 11 bases lay in between. Libraries were prepared by immunoSEQ multiplex PCR; TCRdb keeps only in-frame clonotypes and omits some of them. The sample lists about 120,000 clones; approximately 87% were seen once. The data stem from a study of control samples from healthy donors and cancer patients. This receptor was obtained from a man aged 30 to 39 in good health. The chain uses TRBV19 and TRBJ2-4, with D hard to call. The sequenced material came from blood. DNA of the CDR3: TGTGCCAGTAGTATAACCCCCAGGTCCATTCAGTACTTC. This codes for CASSITPRSIQYF. Together with reference TRBV19 and TRBJ2-4, the CDR3 gives the full variable domain: DGGITQSPKYLFRKEGQNVTLSCEQNLNHDAMYWYRQDPGQGLRLIYYSQIVNDFQKGDIAEGYSVSREKKESFPLTVTSAQKNPTAFYLCASSITPRSIQYFGAGTRLSVL.